This paragraph covers one T cell receptor beta chain sequence. Its antigen is unknown. This CDR3 contains 15 residues. Trimming took off 0 bases at V and 8 bases at J, with 13 bases between the two ends. Germline V lookup: CDR1 MDHEN, CDR2 SYDVKM. This specimen comes from a study of immune evolution from preneoplasia to lung adenocarcinoma. Across the study: HLA loss of heterozygosity: about 7% AIS, under 19% MIA, around 33% ADC, none AAH.

The data were produced by immunoSEQ multiplex PCR, yet TCRdb's version contains in-frame clones alone and is incomplete. The sample lists more than 25,000 clones; around 74% were seen once. Findings of the study overall: Top clone share appeared to fall from AAH through AIS, MIA, adenocarcinoma. Normal lung had highest clonality; later lesions appeared denser, more diverse. KRAS-mutant nodules had the highest T cell clonality.

Input material: FFPE invasive lung adenocarcinoma tissue. The chain carries TRBV28 and TRBJ1-4, with a tentative D call TRBD1 (5 bases). This receptor was taken from a person between 55 and 69 years old with invasive lung adenocarcinoma. Some clones in this sample may be carry-over from other donors' samples. The DNA of the CDR3 is TGTGCCAGCAGTTTATGGGGGGAGGCAGGGGAAAAACTGTTTTTT. Translated: CASSLWGEAGEKLFF.